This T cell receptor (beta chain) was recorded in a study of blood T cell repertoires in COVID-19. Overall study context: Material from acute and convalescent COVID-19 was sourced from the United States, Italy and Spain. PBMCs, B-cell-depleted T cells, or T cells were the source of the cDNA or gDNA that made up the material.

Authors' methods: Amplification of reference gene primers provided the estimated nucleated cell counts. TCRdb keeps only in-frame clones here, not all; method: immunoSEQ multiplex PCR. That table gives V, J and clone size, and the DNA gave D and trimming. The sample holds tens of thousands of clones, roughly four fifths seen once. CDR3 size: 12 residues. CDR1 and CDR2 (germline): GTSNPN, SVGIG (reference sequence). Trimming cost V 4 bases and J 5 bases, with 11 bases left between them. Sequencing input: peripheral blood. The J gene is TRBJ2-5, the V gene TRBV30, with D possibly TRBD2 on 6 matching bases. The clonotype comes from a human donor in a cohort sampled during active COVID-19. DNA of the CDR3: TGTGCCTGGACCCGGGGGAGTGAGACCCAGTACTTC. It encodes CAWTRGSETQYF.